This T cell receptor beta chain was sequenced during a study of blood T cell repertoires in COVID-19. Study summary: Material from acute and convalescent COVID-19 was sourced from the United States, Italy and Spain.

This clone appeared a single time. The data were produced by immunoSEQ multiplex PCR, yet TCRdb's version contains in-frame clones alone and is incomplete. The sample carries around 150,000 clones, just under 85% recorded once. The CDR3 totals 15 residues. The J segment lost 7 bases and the V segment lost 2 bases, leaving 12 bases of the junction unmatched. Per germline, CDR1 GTSNPN and CDR2 SVGIG (reference sequence). The rearrangement links TRBV30 to TRBJ2-3; 7 bases align to TRBD2. The TCR was taken from a woman between 45 and 60 years old with acute COVID-19. The sequenced sample consisted of PBMCs or T cells enriched from blood (not recorded which). CDR3 residues: CAWSPTSAQGHTQYF. The CDR3 DNA follows: TGTGCCTGGAGTCCCACTAGCGCCCAAGGACATACGCAGTATTTT. The whole variable domain, remainder taken from reference TRBV30 and TRBJ2-3, is SQTIHQWPATLVQPVGSPLSLECTVEGTSNPNLYWYRQAAGRGLQLLFYSVGIGQISSEVPQNLSASRPQDRQFILSSKKLLLSDSGFYLCAWSPTSAQGHTQYFGPGTRLTVL.